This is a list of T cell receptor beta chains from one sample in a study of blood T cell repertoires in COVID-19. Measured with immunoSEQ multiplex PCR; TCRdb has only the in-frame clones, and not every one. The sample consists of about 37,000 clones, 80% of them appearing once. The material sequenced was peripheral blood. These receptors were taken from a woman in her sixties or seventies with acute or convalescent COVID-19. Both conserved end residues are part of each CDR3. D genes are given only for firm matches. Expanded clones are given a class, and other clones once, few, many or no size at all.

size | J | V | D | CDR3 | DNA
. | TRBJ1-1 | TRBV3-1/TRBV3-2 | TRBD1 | CASSQFGQGTEAFF | TGTGCCAGCAGCCAGTTCGGACAGGGGACTGAAGCTTTCTTT
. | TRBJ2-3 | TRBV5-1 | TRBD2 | CASSATSGATDTQYF | TGCGCCAGCAGTGCCACTAGCGGGGCCACAGATACGCAGTATTTT
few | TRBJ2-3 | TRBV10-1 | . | CASSERQLGDTQYF | TGCGCCAGCAGTGAACGACAGCTTGGGGATACGCAGTATTTT
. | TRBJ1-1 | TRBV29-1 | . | CSVEDPSHMRAFF | TGCAGCGTTGAAGATCCCAGTCACATGAGGGCTTTCTTT
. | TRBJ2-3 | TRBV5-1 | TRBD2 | CARDTGLAGFADTQYF | TGCGCCAGAGACACCGGACTAGCGGGGTTCGCAGATACGCAGTATTTT
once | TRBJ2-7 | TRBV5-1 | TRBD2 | CASSGSSGLAYEQYF | TGCGCCAGCAGCGGGTCTAGCGGGTTGGCCTACGAGCAGTACTTC
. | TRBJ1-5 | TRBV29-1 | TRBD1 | CSVATGVDQPQHF | TGCAGCGTTGCAACAGGGGTAGATCAGCCCCAGCATTTT
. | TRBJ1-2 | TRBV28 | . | CASTLQGGYGYTF | TGTGCCAGCACACTACAGGGCGGCTATGGCTACACCTTC
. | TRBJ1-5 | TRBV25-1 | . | CASSEGDVLPQHF | TGTGCCAGCAGTGAAGGAGACGTTTTGCCCCAGCATTTT
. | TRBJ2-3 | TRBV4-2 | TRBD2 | CASNKREWGDTQYF | TGTGCCAGCAACAAGCGGGAGTGGGGAGATACGCAGTATTTT
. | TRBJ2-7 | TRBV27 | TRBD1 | CASSLGQGSRWYF | TGTGCCAGCAGTTTAGGACAGGGGTCCAGGTGGTACTTC
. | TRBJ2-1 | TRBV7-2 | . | CASSLALRVGEQFF | TGTGCCAGCAGCTTAGCGCTCAGGGTAGGTGAGCAGTTCTTC
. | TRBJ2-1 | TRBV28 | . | CASRKPGLGGDEQFF | TGTGCCAGCAGAAAACCGGGACTAGGGGGCGATGAGCAGTTCTTC
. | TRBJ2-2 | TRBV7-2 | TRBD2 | CASSLDSGSNTGELFF | TGTGCCAGCAGCTTAGATAGCGGGTCGAACACCGGGGAGCTGTTTTTT
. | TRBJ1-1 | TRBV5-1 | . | CASSGRDEAFF | TGCGCCAGCAGCGGCAGGGATGAAGCTTTCTTT
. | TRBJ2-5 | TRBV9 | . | CASSALPGRQETQYF | TGTGCCAGCAGCGCTTTACCGGGTCGCCAAGAGACCCAGTACTTC
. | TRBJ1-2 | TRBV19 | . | CASSRGAGYGYTF | TGTGCCAGTAGTCGGGGGGCTGGCTATGGCTACACCTTC
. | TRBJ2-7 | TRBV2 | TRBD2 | CASRHTSGGTSEQYF | TGTGCCAGCAGGCACACTAGCGGGGGGACCTCCGAGCAGTACTTC
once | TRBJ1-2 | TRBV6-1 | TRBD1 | CASSVTRTGTNYGYTF | TGTGCCAGCAGTGTTACGAGGACAGGGACTAACTATGGCTACACCTTC
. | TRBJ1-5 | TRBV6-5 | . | CASSYPPVSGNQPQHF | TGTGCCAGCAGTTACCCGCCTGTGAGTGGCAATCAGCCCCAGCATTTT
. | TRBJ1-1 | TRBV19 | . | CASSILSGTEAFF | TGTGCCAGTAGTATTCTTTCGGGGACTGAAGCTTTCTTT
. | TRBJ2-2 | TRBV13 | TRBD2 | CASSQRTSGSDTGELFF | TGTGCCAGCAGTCAACGTACTAGCGGGAGTGACACCGGGGAGCTGTTTTTT
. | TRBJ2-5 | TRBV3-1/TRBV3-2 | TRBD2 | CASSQEGLARQETQYF | TGTGCCAGCAGCCAAGAGGGACTAGCGCGGCAAGAGACCCAGTACTTC
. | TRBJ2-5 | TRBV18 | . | CASSPTVQETQYF | TGTGCCAGCTCACCGACAGTCCAAGAGACCCAGTACTTC
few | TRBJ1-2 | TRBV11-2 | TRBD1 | CASSPRGPGGNYGYTF | TGTGCCAGCAGCCCGAGGGGGCCAGGGGGGAACTATGGCTACACCTTC
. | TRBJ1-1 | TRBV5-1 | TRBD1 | CASSLEGTGQNTEAFF | TGCGCCAGCAGCTTGGAGGGGACAGGCCAGAACACTGAAGCTTTCTTT